These T cell receptor beta chains were read from a single sample in a study of Graves' ophthalmopathy and Graves' hyperthyroidism. Using its own MiXCR run on the multiplex PCR reads, TCRdb lists one record per CDR3 protein. In the table there are more than 1,000,000 distinct CDR3 sequences, about two fifths of which are singletons. The sample taken for sequencing was peripheral blood or thyroid tissue (not recorded which). The receptors derive from an adult man with Graves' hyperthyroidism. CDR3s include the opening cysteine and the closing phenylalanine or tryptophan. A D gene is named only where the DNA matches it firmly. The size field is filled for only some rows; it gives once, few, many or a size class.

clone size,D gene,J gene,V gene,CDR3 protein,CDR3 DNA
many,-,TRBJ2-7,TRBV7-9,CASSPTGSSYEQYF,TGTGCCAGCAGCCCGACAGGCTCTTCCTACGAGCAGTACTTC
many,TRBD1,TRBJ1-4,TRBV2,CASRQPTGGDEKLFF,TGTGCCAGCAGACAACCCACAGGGGGCGACGAAAAACTGTTTTTT
-,TRBD1,TRBJ2-5,TRBV14,CASSFRGTGETETQYF,TGTGCCAGCAGCTTCCGAGGGACAGGGGAGACGGAGACCCAGTACTTC
-,-,TRBJ2-2,TRBV7-2,CASSQLTITGELFF,TGCGCCAGCAGCCAACTAACTATTACCGGGGAGCTGTTTTTT
-,-,TRBJ2-7,TRBV28,CASSPRSPQAHEQYF,TGTGCCAGCAGTCCTCGTAGCCCCCAAGCCCACGAGCAGTACTTC
few,-,TRBJ2-7,TRBV5-4,CASSQEPGSAYEQYF,TGTGCCAGCAGCCAAGAGCCGGGGAGCGCCTACGAGCAGTACTTC
-,-,TRBJ2-2,TRBV12-3/TRBV12-4,CASSLSGAITGELFF,TGTGCCAGCAGTTTATCGGGGGCAATCACCGGGGAGCTGTTTTTT
few,-,TRBJ2-7,TRBV10-3,CASSSALSPPSSYEQYF,TGTGCCAGCAGTTCCGCCTTGAGCCCTCCGAGCTCCTACGAGCAGTACTTC
few,TRBD1,TRBJ2-2,TRBV9,CASSPSLRDRGRTGELFF,TGTGCCAGCAGCCCCTCCCTCCGGGACAGGGGGCGTACCGGGGAGCTGTTTTTT
-,-,TRBJ1-6,TRBV4-3,CASSQGRAAGNSPLHF,TGCGCCAGCAGCCAAGGCCGGGCCGCGGGTAATTCACCCCTCCACTTT
many,-,TRBJ2-7,TRBV19,CASSISTLGTYEQYF,TGTGCCAGTAGTATCTCCACGCTGGGTACCTACGAGCAGTACTTC
many,-,TRBJ2-2,TRBV2,CASSPRENTGELFF,TGTGCCAGCAGTCCACGAGAGAACACCGGGGAGCTGTTTTTT
many,-,TRBJ2-7,TRBV24-1,CATSDFSEQYF,TGTGCCACCAGTGATTTCTCCGAGCAGTACTTC
many,-,TRBJ2-7,TRBV5-1,CASSGGTEQYF,TGCGCCAGCAGCGGCGGGACTGAGCAGTACTTC
many,-,TRBJ1-6,TRBV6-6,CASSRRGREGSPLHF,TGTGCCAGCAGTCGAAGGGGCAGGGAGGGATCACCCCTCCACTTT
-,-,TRBJ2-3,TRBV7-9,CASSLGLNSRTDTQYF,TGTGCCAGCAGCTTAGGGCTTAACAGCCGCACAGATACGCAGTATTTT
-,-,TRBJ2-5,TRBV2,CASSERKGLGETQYF,TGTGCCAGCAGTGAAAGGAAAGGCTTGGGGGAGACCCAGTACTTC
many,-,TRBJ2-5,TRBV7-9,CASSSPKKGNEETQYF,TGTGCCAGCAGTTCCCCCAAGAAGGGGAATGAAGAGACCCAGTACTTC
-,TRBD1,TRBJ1-5,TRBV6-6,CASSTRDSFSNQPQHF,TGTGCCAGCAGCACTAGGGACAGTTTTAGCAATCAGCCCCAGCATTTT
many,TRBD1,TRBJ1-5,TRBV7-8,CASSARDRVFDQPQHF,TGTGCCAGCAGCGCCCGGGACAGGGTTTTTGATCAGCCCCAGCATTTT
many,TRBD1,TRBJ1-1,TRBV5-6,CASSVQGVRAFF,TGTGCCAGCAGCGTACAGGGGGTTAGGGCTTTCTTT
many,-,TRBJ2-6,TRBV20-1,CSAQGGFSGANVLTF,TGCAGTGCCCAGGGGGGGTTCTCTGGGGCCAACGTCCTGACTTTC
-,-,TRBJ1-1,TRBV12-3/TRBV12-4,CASKPNGRWDTEAFF,TGTGCCAGCAAACCGAACGGACGGTGGGACACTGAAGCTTTCTTT
-,-,TRBJ1-6,TRBV5-1,CASSLSGAGDNSPLHF,TGCGCCAGCAGCTTGTCTGGGGCTGGAGATAATTCACCCCTCCACTTT
many,TRBD1,TRBJ1-1,TRBV6-6,CASSQGGSIQNF,TGTGCCAGCAGTCAGGGGGGCAGCATCCAGAACTTT
-,-,TRBJ1-5,TRBV6-1,CASSEAGGAHQPQHF,TGTGCCAGCAGTGAAGCAGGGGGGGCACATCAGCCCCAGCATTTT
once,-,TRBJ1-3,TRBV20-1,CSARDSLSAVRWTSGNTIYF,TGCAGTGCTAGAGATTCCCTGTCTGCAGTCAGATGGACTTCGGGAAACACCATATATTTT
many,-,TRBJ2-5,TRBV20-1,CSARVQTGSLQETQYF,TGCAGTGCTAGAGTCCAGACAGGTTCCCTTCAAGAGACCCAGTACTTC
few,-,TRBJ2-7,TRBV4-3,CASSQGSTDTYEQYF,TGCGCCAGCAGCCAAGGGTCGACAGACACCTACGAGCAGTACTTC
-,-,TRBJ1-1,TRBV11-2,CASSQSPFRENTEAFF,TGTGCCAGCAGCCAATCCCCCTTCAGAGAGAACACTGAAGCTTTCTTT
-,-,TRBJ1-6,TRBV7-6,CASSSSLPGTSYNSPLHF,TGTGCCAGCAGCTCGAGCCTCCCAGGGACCTCCTATAATTCACCCCTCCACTTT
many,-,TRBJ2-7,TRBV29-1,CSVEGQRYEQYF,TGCAGCGTTGAAGGACAGCGCTACGAGCAGTACTTC
-,-,TRBJ2-7,TRBV12-3/TRBV12-4,CASSYPDSTYEQYF,TGTGCCAGCAGTTATCCCGACAGTACCTACGAGCAGTACTTC
-,TRBD1,TRBJ2-5,TRBV7-2,CASSLATGGAETQYF,TGTGCCAGCAGCTTGGCTACAGGGGGCGCGGAGACCCAGTACTTC
-,-,TRBJ1-6,TRBV10-1,CARMNVSGRDTNSPLHF,TGCGCCAGGATGAACGTTAGCGGGAGGGACACTAATTCACCCCTCCACTTT
few,-,TRBJ1-6,TRBV25-1,CASMETGYSPLHF,TGTGCCAGCATGGAGACAGGCTATTCACCCCTCCACTTT
-,-,TRBJ1-2,TRBV27,CASSLGVGRLGYTF,TGTGCCAGCAGTTTAGGTGTGGGGCGTCTTGGCTACACCTTC
many,-,TRBJ1-6,TRBV10-3,CASSEAPGHPNSPLHF,TGTGCCAGCAGTGAGGCGCCGGGACACCCTAATTCACCCCTCCACTTT
many,-,TRBJ1-5,TRBV19,CASSSQPQHF,TGTGCCAGTAGTAGTCAGCCCCAGCATTTT
many,-,TRBJ1-1,TRBV10-3,CAISESGTEAFF,TGTGCCATCAGTGAGTCGGGCACTGAAGCTTTCTTT
-,-,TRBJ1-1,TRBV7-8,CASSPSPQNTEAFF,TGTGCCAGCAGCCCCAGCCCCCAGAACACTGAAGCTTTCTTT
many,-,TRBJ2-2,TRBV5-1,CASSLEGRIGARAGELFF,TGCGCCAGCAGCTTGGAAGGCAGAATCGGGGCCCGCGCCGGGGAGCTGTTTTTT
-,-,TRBJ2-7,TRBV5-6,CASSSIRRSSYEQYF,TGTGCCAGCAGCTCAATACGTAGGAGCTCCTACGAGCAGTACTTC
-,-,TRBJ2-5,TRBV7-7,CASSSTAGSQETQYF,TGTGCCAGCAGCTCAACAGCCGGATCCCAAGAGACCCAGTACTTC
-,-,TRBJ1-2,TRBV25-1,CASRQPGTLNGYTF,TGTGCCAGCCGCCAACCCGGGACGCTCAATGGCTACACCTTC